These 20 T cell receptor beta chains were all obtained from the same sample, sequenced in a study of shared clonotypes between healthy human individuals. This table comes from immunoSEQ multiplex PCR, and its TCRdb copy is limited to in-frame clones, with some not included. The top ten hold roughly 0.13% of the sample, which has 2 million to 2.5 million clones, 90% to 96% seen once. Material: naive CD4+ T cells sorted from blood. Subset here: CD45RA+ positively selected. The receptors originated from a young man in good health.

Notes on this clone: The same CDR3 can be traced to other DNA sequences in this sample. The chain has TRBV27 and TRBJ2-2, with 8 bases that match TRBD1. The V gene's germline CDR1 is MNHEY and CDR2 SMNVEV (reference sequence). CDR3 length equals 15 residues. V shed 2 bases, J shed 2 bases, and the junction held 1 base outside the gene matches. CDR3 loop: CASSLGTGNTGELFF. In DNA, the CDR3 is TGTGCCAGCAGTTTAGGGACAGGAAACACCGGGGAGCTGTTTTTT.

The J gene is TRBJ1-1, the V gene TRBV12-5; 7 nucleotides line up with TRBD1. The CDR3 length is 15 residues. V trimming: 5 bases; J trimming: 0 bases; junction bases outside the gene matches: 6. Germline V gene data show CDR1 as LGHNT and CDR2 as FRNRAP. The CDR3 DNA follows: TGTGCTAGTGGTCTAGAACAGGGGATGAACACTGAAGCTTTCTTT. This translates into CASGLEQGMNTEAFF. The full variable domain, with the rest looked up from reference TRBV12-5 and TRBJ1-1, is DARVTQTPRHKVTEMGQEVTMRCQPILGHNTVFWYRQTMMQGLELLAYFRNRAPLDDSGMPKDRFSAEMPDATLATLKIQPSEPRDSAVYFCASGLEQGMNTEAFFGQGTRLTVV.

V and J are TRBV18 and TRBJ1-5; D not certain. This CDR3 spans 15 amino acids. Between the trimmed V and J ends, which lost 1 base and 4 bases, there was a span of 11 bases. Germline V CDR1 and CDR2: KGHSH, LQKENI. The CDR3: CASSPLGRANQPQHF. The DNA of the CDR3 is TGTGCCAGCTCACCACTCGGACGCGCGAATCAGCCCCAGCATTTT.

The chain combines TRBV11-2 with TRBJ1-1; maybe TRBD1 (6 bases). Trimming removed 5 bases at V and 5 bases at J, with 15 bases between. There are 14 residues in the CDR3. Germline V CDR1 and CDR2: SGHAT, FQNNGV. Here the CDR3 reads CASSPVQGWTEAFF. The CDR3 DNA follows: TGTGCCAGCAGCCCCGTACAGGGTTGGACTGAAGCTTTCTTT.

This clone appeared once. CDR3 in amino acids: CASNTDTLNTEAFF. CDR3 bases: TGTGCCAGCAACACGGACACTCTGAACACTGAAGCTTTCTTT. The chain has TRBV6-5 and TRBJ1-1, with D tentatively TRBD1 (5 bases). The germline V gene encodes CDR1 MNHEY and CDR2 SVGAGI. The CDR3 spans 14 residues. Trimming removed 7 bases from V and 0 bases from J, with 12 bases in between.

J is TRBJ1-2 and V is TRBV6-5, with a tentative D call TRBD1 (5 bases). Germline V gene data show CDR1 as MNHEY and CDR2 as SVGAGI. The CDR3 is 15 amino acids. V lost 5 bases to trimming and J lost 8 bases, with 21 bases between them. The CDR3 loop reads CASSNIPSPAGGYTF. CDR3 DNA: TGTGCCAGCAGTAACATACCATCTCCCGCAGGGGGCTACACCTTC.

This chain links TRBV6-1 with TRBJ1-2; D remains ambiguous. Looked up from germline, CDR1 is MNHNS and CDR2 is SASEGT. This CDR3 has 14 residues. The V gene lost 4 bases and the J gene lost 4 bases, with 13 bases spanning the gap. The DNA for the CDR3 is TGTGCCAGCAGTGGGCAGGTAAACGGCTATGGCTACACCTTC. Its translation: CASSGQVNGYGYTF.

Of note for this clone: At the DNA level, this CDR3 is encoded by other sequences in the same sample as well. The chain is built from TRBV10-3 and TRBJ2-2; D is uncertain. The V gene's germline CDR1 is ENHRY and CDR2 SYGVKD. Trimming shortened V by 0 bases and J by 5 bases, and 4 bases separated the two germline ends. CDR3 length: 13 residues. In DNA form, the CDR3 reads TGTGCCATCAGTGAGTCAGGAACCGGGGAGCTGTTTTTT. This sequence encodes CAISESGTGELFF.

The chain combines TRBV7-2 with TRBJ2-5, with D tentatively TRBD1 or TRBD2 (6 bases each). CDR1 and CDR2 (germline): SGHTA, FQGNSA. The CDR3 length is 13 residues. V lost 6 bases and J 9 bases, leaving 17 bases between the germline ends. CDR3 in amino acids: CASRGGPQKAQYF. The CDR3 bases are TGTGCCAGCAGAGGGGGGCCGCAAAAGGCCCAGTACTTC.

CDR3 nucleotides: TGTGCCAGCAGTTATTTCCCACGGTCTGGGGCCAACGTCCTGACTTTC. This translates into CASSYFPRSGANVLTF. The chain employs TRBV6-5 and TRBJ2-6; D is uncertain. The CDR3 sequence is 16 residues long. The ends were cut back, 3 bases at V and 1 base at J, with 10 bases in the middle. Germline values: CDR1 MNHEY, CDR2 SVGAGI.

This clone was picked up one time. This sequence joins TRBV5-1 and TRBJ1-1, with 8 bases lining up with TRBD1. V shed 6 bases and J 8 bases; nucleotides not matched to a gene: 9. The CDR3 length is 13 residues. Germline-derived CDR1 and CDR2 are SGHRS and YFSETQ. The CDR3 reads CASTSGQVGEAFF. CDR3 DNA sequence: TGCGCCAGCACCTCGGGACAGGTCGGCGAAGCTTTCTTT.

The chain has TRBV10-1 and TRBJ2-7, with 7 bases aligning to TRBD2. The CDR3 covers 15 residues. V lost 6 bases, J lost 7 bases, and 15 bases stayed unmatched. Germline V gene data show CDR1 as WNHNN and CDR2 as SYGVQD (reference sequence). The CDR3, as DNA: TGCGCCAGCAGCGAGGAACTTCGGGGGGTAAAGGAGCAGTACTTC. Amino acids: CASSEELRGVKEQYF.

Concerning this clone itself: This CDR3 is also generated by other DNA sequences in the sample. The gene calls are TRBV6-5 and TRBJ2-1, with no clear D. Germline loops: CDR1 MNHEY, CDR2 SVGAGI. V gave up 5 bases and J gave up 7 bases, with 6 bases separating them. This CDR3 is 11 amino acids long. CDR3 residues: CASSNRNEQFF. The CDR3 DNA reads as TGTGCCAGCAGTAATAGAAATGAGCAGTTCTTC.

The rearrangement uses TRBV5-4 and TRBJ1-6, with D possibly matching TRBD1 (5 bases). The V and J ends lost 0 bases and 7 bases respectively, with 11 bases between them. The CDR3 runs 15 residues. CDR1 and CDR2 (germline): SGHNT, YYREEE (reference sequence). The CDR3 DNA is TGTGCCAGCAGCTTGGGCGGGGGAGGAAATTCACCCCTCCACTTT. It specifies CASSLGGGGNSPLHF. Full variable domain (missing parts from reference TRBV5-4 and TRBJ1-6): ETGVTQSPTHLIKTRGQQVTLRCSSQSGHNTVSWYQQALGQGPQFIFQYYREEENGRGNFPPRFSGLQFPNYSSELNVNALELDDSALYLCASSLGGGGNSPLHFGNGTRLTVT.

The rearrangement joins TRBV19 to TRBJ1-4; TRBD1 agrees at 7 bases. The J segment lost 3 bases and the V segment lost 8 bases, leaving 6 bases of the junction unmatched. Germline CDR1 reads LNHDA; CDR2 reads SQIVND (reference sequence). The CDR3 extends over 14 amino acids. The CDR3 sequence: CASQGDQPNEKLFF. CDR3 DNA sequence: TGTGCCAGTCAGGGGGATCAGCCTAATGAAAAACTGTTTTTT.

The CDR3 region has the DNA TGTGCCTGGAGGGTGCAACGTAATTCACCCCTCCACTTT. It specifies CAWRVQRNSPLHF. The chain couples TRBV30 to TRBJ1-6; D call uncertain. CDR1 is GTSNPN and CDR2 is SVGIG in the germline V gene (reference sequence). CDR3 length: 13 amino acids. V lost 3 bases and J lost 6, with 9 bases in between.

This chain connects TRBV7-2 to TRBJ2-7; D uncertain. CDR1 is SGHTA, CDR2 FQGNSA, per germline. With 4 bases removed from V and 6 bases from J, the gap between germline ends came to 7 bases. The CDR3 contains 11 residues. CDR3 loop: CASSSSFEQYF. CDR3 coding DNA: TGTGCCAGCAGCTCCTCGTTCGAGCAGTACTTC.

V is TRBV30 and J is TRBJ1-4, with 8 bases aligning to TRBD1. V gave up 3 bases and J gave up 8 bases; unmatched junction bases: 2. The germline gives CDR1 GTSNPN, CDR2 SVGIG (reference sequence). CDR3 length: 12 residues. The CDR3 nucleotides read TGTGCCTGGAGGAGGGACAGGGAAAAACTGTTTTTT. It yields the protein CAWRRDREKLFF.

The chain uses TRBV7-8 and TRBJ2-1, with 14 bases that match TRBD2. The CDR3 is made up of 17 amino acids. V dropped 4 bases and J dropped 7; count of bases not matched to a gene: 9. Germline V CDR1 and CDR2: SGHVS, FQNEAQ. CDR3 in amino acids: CASSSGGLAGVINEQFF. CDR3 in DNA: TGTGCCAGCAGCTCCGGGGGACTAGCGGGAGTAATTAATGAGCAGTTCTTC.

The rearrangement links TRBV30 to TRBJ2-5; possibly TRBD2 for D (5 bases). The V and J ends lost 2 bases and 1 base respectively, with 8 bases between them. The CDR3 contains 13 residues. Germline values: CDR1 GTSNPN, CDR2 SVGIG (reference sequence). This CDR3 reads CAWSSDSQETQYF. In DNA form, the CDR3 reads TGTGCCTGGAGTTCGGACTCCCAAGAGACCCAGTACTTC.